This T cell receptor (beta chain) comes out of a study of regulatory T cells in long-lasting Graves disease. Whole-study context: For a period under 3 months, newly diagnosed Graves' patients had taken antithyroid drugs. Points from the study as a whole: With a small sample size, accuracy may have been reduced.

The authors built TCR beta libraries using iRepertoire HTBI primers and Arm-PCR of CDR3 regions. Each CDR3 protein gets one entry after TCRdb re-called the multiplex PCR reads with MiXCR. The sample yields roughly 380,000 distinct CDR3 sequences, 16% seen once. For this clonotype: Its target is unknown.

The V gene end was trimmed by 5 bases and the J gene end by 3 bases; junction bases not matched to a gene: 8. This CDR3 is built from 16 residues. CDR1 MDHEN and CDR2 SYDVKM come from the germline V gene. Time point here: newly diagnosed GD, antithyroid drugs for less than 3 months. PBMC-derived RNA was used for the TCR library. The sample was also linked to a second study, of T cells in Graves' hyperthyroidism and ophthalmopathy. That paper notes: Orbital computed tomography, thyroid ultrasound, serum thyroxine and TRAb, and clinical symptoms together informed the diagnoses.

The rearrangement joins TRBV28 to TRBJ1-3; TRBD1 aligns across 9 bases. The source of this sequence is a man aged 40-49 years with Graves disease. The sequences come from peripheral blood mononuclear cells (PBMCs), collected at new diagnosis, from a patient treated with antithyroid drugs. In DNA form, the CDR3 reads TGTGCCAGCAGTACGCCGGGACAGGGTTTTGGAAACACCATATATTTT. The encoded protein is CASSTPGQGFGNTIYF.